One and the same sample provided the 20 T cell receptor beta chains below, sequenced in a study of T-cell reconstitution after alpha-beta-depleted transplantation in children. Unique molecular identifiers were built into the TCRbeta library. In TCRdb, the PCR reads were re-called with MiXCR into one record per CDR3 protein. This table holds 250,000 to 300,000 distinct CDR3 sequences, over 9.5% found once. Here the sequenced sample was PBMCs, taken before TCRalphabeta/CD19-depleted stem cell transplant. All receptors come from a boy under three years old with acute myeloid leukemia, due to receive a stem cell transplant.

There are many counts of this clonotype. This chain links TRBV28 with TRBJ1-5; 9 bases are a match to TRBD1. Trimming at V came to 4 bases and at J to 2 bases, leaving 15 bases not matched to a gene. CDR1 and CDR2 (germline): MDHEN, SYDVKM. The CDR3 contains 19 residues. DNA of the CDR3: TGTGCCAGCAGTTCCCCTTACCGGGACAGGGAAAGAGGCAATCAGCCCCAGCATTTT. Translated, it gives CASSSPYRDRERGNQPQHF.

At least ten counts were recorded for this clonotype. The chain joins TRBV28 to TRBJ2-3, with 7 bases that match TRBD1. V was pared by 6 bases and J by 1 base, with 10 bases of the junction left unmatched. This CDR3 is 16 amino acids long. Germline V gene sequence: CDR1 MDHEN, CDR2 SYDVKM. CDR3 sequence: CASRSGRTGRTDTQYF. The CDR3 coding sequence is TGTGCCAGCAGGTCAGGACGGACAGGTCGCACAGATACGCAGTATTTT.

There are many counts of this clonotype. The chain uses TRBV7-2 and TRBJ2-7, with 11 bases fitting TRBD2. V lost 3 bases to trimming and J lost 3 bases; unmatched junction nucleotides: 7. The CDR3 has 16 residues. Germline V gene lookup returns CDR1 SGHTA and CDR2 FQGNSA. The CDR3 sequence is CASSFAGTSGGYEQYF. In nucleotides, the CDR3 is TGTGCCAGCAGCTTCGCCGGGACTAGCGGAGGCTACGAGCAGTACTTC. Full variable domain (missing parts from reference TRBV7-2 and TRBJ2-7): GAGVSQSPSNKVTEKGKDVELRCDPISGHTALYWYRQSLGQGLEFLIYFQGNSAPDKSGLPSDRFSAERTGGSVSTLTIQRTQQEDSAVYLCASSFAGTSGGYEQYFGPGTRLTVT.

This clonotype was counted many times. The genes are TRBV5-1 and TRBJ2-3; perhaps D is TRBD1 or TRBD2 (5 bases each). CDR1 and CDR2 (germline): SGHRS, YFSETQ. V lost 4 bases and J 3 bases, leaving 18 bases between the germline ends. The CDR3 runs to 16 residues. The CDR3 sequence is CASSPAPGLRTDTQYF. In DNA form, the CDR3 reads TGCGCCAGCAGCCCGGCTCCGGGGCTAAGGACAGATACGCAGTATTTT.

This clonotype was detected many times. V gene TRBV12-3 or TRBV12-4 combines with J gene TRBJ1-2; no reliable D call. The length of the CDR3 is 12 residues. Trimming removed 6 bases at V and 7 bases at J, with 12 bases between. The CDR3 DNA is TGTGCCAGCAGCCTCAACGACGGTGGCTACACCTTC. It yields the protein CASSLNDGGYTF.

This clonotype was seen many times. The V and J genes are TRBV12-3 or TRBV12-4 and TRBJ2-2; 8 bases fit TRBD1. There are 14 residues in the CDR3. Trimming cost V 6 bases and J 4 bases; bases outside gene matches: 4. Written as DNA, the CDR3 is TGTGCCAGCAGCCTCACAGGGGGCACCGGGGAGCTGTTTTTT. Amino acid sequence: CASSLTGGTGELFF.

This clonotype was detected ten times or more. The CDR3 DNA reads TGCAGCGTCAGGGGTACGGGCCGGGCCACAGATACGCAGTATTTT. Translating gives CSVRGTGRATDTQYF. V gene TRBV29-1 combines with J gene TRBJ2-3; D is possibly TRBD1 (6 bases). This CDR3 comprises 15 residues. The V and J ends lost 6 bases and 2 bases respectively, with 18 bases between them. Germline CDR1 reads SQVTM; CDR2 reads ANQGSEA.

The V and J genes are TRBV7-3 and TRBJ2-3; 8 nucleotides agree with TRBD1. The ends lost 8 bases at V and 0 bases at J; junction bases unmatched: 10. CDR1 and CDR2 from the germline V gene are SGHTA and FQGTGA. CDR3 size: 16 residues. CDR3 coding DNA: TGTGCCAGCCGAGAAGTGGACAGGGTTAGCACAGATACGCAGTATTTT. It yields the protein CASREVDRVSTDTQYF.

This clonotype was seen repeatedly, ten times or more. The chain uses TRBV5-1 and TRBJ2-2; D is undetermined. The V gene's germline CDR1 is SGHRS and CDR2 YFSETQ. The ends were cut back, 0 bases at V and 2 bases at J, with 5 bases in the middle. The CDR3 runs 14 residues. DNA of the CDR3: TGCGCCAGCAGCTTGGGCGTTAACACCGGGGAGCTGTTTTTT. Residues: CASSLGVNTGELFF.

This clonotype has more than one count but fewer than ten. The rearrangement links TRBV18 to TRBJ2-4; 7 nucleotides agree with TRBD1. The CDR3 has 16 amino acids. Germline V gene lookup returns CDR1 KGHSH and CDR2 LQKENI. V trimming: 3 bases; J trimming: 2 bases; junction bases outside the gene matches: 7. In DNA, the CDR3 is TGTGCCAGCTCACCCACCCCGAGGGGGCCCAAAAACATTCAGTACTTC. Encoded protein: CASSPTPRGPKNIQYF.

This clonotype was seen ten or more times. V is TRBV12-3 or TRBV12-4 and J is TRBJ2-7; 11 bases fit TRBD2. The junction had 6 bases not matched to a gene; V was cut back by 6 bases and J by 2 bases. The CDR3 length is 15 residues. CDR3 residues: CASSSSGRAAYEQYF. DNA for the CDR3: TGTGCCAGCAGCAGTAGCGGGAGGGCCGCCTACGAGCAGTACTTC.

The V and J genes are TRBV29-1 and TRBJ2-3; 8 bases match TRBD1. With 2 bases clipped from V and 6 bases from J, the junction kept 7 bases outside the gene matches. The germline V gene has CDR1 SQVTM and CDR2 ANQGSEA. CDR3 length: 14 amino acids. CDR3 DNA: TGCAGCGTTGAAAGGACAGGGAGTAGGGATACGCAGTATTTT. Its translation is CSVERTGSRDTQYF.

This clonotype was seen at least ten times. The gene calls are TRBV25-1 and TRBJ1-2; D gene uncertain. This CDR3 has 12 amino acids. The V gene lost 4 bases and the J gene lost 5 bases, with 8 bases spanning the gap. Per germline, CDR1 MGHDK and CDR2 SYGVNS. CDR3 DNA sequence: TGTGCCAGCAGTGGGGCCGGGTATGGCTACACCTTC. It specifies CASSGAGYGYTF.

The chain is built from TRBV4-1 and TRBJ2-7; 8 positions agree with TRBD2. Losses at the gene ends were 4 bases for V and 0 bases for J; bases not matched to a gene: 8. Germline V gene lookup returns CDR1 MGHRA and CDR2 YSYEKL. CDR3 length: 16 amino acids. Here the CDR3 reads CASSPSRGGNSYEQYF. CDR3 in DNA: TGCGCCAGCAGCCCGTCCCGCGGGGGGAACTCCTACGAGCAGTACTTC.

This clonotype was picked up a small number of times. The J gene is TRBJ2-1, the V gene TRBV7-9, with D possibly being TRBD1 (5 bases). The CDR3 has 17 residues. V dropped 5 bases and J dropped 9 bases, with 26 bases sitting between them. Germline CDR1 SEHNR, CDR2 FQNEAQ (reference sequence). The CDR3 loop reads CASSDKRKGAGVGEQFF. In DNA form, the CDR3 reads TGTGCCAGCAGCGACAAACGGAAAGGGGCTGGGGTAGGTGAGCAGTTCTTC.

On this clonotype: This sequence may be a read error, since a much larger clone differs from it by one base. This chain joins TRBV27 and TRBJ2-1, with TRBD2 matching 7 bases. The V gene end was trimmed by 3 bases and the J gene end by 3 bases; junction bases not matched to a gene: 8. The germline CDR1 and CDR2 sequences are MNHEY and SMNVEV (reference sequence). CDR3 length: 16 amino acids. In nucleotides, the CDR3 is TGTGCCAGCAGTTTGGAGGTGGGACTAAGCTACAATGAGCAGTTCTTC. Translation: CASSLEVGLSYNEQFF.

This clonotype was recorded many times. The chain joins TRBV29-1 to TRBJ2-7; D possibly corresponds to TRBD2 (6 bases). Germline lookup yields CDR1 SQVTM and CDR2 ANQGSEA. The V and J ends lost 5 bases and 7 bases respectively, with 24 bases between them. The CDR3 totals 15 residues. In DNA form, the CDR3 reads TGCAGCGTTTTGTCTGCCGGGACTGATCTAAGGGAGCAGTACTTC. Residues: CSVLSAGTDLREQYF.

This clonotype was seen repeatedly, ten times or more. The chain joins TRBV2 to TRBJ2-2; 9 bases line up with TRBD2. The CDR3 extends over 16 amino acids. Germline V gene lookup returns CDR1 SNHLY and CDR2 FYNNEI. The V segment lost 4 bases and the J segment 4 bases; nucleotides outside the gene matches: 7. The CDR3 DNA reads TGTGCCAGCAGTGCCTCGCGGGGGGGTCGCACCGGGGAGCTGTTTTTT. This codes for CASSASRGGRTGELFF.

In its sample, this clonotype was seen many times. Here the CDR3 reads CSAGQGFTYEQYF. DNA for the CDR3: TGCAGTGCTGGACAGGGGTTTACCTACGAGCAGTACTTC. The chain employs TRBV20-1 and TRBJ2-7; 9 nucleotides match TRBD1. The CDR3 has 13 amino acids. Germline values: CDR1 DFQATT, CDR2 SNEGSKA (reference sequence). V shed 5 bases, J shed 2 bases, and the junction held 4 bases outside the gene matches.

This clonotype has at least ten counts. V is TRBV12-3 or TRBV12-4 and J is TRBJ2-3; TRBD2 aligns across 7 bases. Losses at the gene ends were 8 bases for V and 0 bases for J; bases not matched to a gene: 8. The CDR3 totals 15 residues. CDR3 amino acids: CASLEGGSSTDTQYF. In DNA form, the CDR3 reads TGTGCCAGCCTCGAGGGAGGGTCTAGCACAGATACGCAGTATTTT.